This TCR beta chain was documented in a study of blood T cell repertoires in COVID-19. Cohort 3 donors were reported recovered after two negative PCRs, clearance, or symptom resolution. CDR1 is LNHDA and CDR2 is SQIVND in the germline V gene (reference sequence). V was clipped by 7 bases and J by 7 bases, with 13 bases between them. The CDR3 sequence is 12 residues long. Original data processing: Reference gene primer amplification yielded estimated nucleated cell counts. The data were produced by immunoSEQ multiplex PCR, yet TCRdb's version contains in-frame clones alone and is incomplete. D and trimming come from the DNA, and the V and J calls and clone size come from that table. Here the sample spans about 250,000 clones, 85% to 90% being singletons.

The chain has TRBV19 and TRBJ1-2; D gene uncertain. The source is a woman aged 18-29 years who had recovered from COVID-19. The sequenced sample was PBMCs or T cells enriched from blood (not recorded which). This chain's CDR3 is CASTVRGGGYTF. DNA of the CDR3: TGTGCCAGTACCGTGCGAGGTGGTGGCTACACCTTC.